Below, 22 T cell receptor beta chains from the same sample are listed, as sequenced in a study of immune heterogeneity within non-small cell lung tumors. Each sample used 600 to 700 ng of genomic DNA from bulk tumor tissue. During surgery, several far-apart biopsies were obtained from every primary tumor. Surgery that was curative in intent was performed on patients with untreated, newly diagnosed non-small cell lung cancer. Amplification of the TCR beta CDR3 was achieved through multiplex PCR with 32 V and 13 J primers. TCRdb re-called the multiplex PCR reads with MiXCR, one entry per CDR3 protein. The sample includes some 9,900 distinct CDR3 sequences, about 30% of them seen just once. Sequencing was done on a sample of lung tumor tissue. These receptors originate from a woman aged 45-59 years with non-small cell lung cancer.

At least ten counts were recorded for this clonotype. The chain employs TRBV5-6 and TRBJ2-1; 7 bases map to TRBD1. The CDR3 loop spans 14 amino acids. V shed 4 bases and J 4 bases; nucleotides not matched to a gene: 5. CDR1 and CDR2 (germline): SGHDT, YYEEEE. The CDR3 DNA sequence: TGTGCCAGCAGCGATGACAGGGATTACAATGAGCAGTTCTTC. Translated, it gives CASSDDRDYNEQFF. The full variable domain, completed using reference TRBV5-6 and TRBJ2-1, is DAGVTQSPTHLIKTRGQQVTLRCSPKSGHDTVSWYQQALGQGPQFIFQYYEEEERQRGNFPDRFSGHQFPNYSSELNVNALLLGDSALYLCASSDDRDYNEQFFGPGTRLTVL.

The J gene is TRBJ1-2, the V gene TRBV6-2 or TRBV6-3; 9 positions match TRBD1. The CDR3 is made up of 15 amino acids. J was trimmed by 4 bases and V by 4 bases; bases with no gene match: 7. The germline V gene encodes CDR1 MNHEY and CDR2 SVGEGT. The CDR3 sequence: CASSSPGQGIYGYTF. In nucleotides, the CDR3 is TGTGCCAGCAGTTCCCCGGGACAGGGAATCTATGGCTACACCTTC.

Regarding this clonotype: This CDR3 fails to terminate in the conserved phenylalanine or tryptophan, so it likely reflects a read error. This chain uses TRBV28 with TRBJ2-4, with 9 bases matching TRBD2. The CDR3 contains 17 residues. V was clipped by 5 bases and J by 3 bases; unmatched bases: 11. The germline V gene encodes CDR1 MDHEN and CDR2 SYDVKM. The CDR3 sequence is CASSGATSGLGKNIQYL. Here the CDR3 DNA reads TGTGCCAGCAGTGGGGCGACTAGCGGTCTGGGCAAAAACATTCAGTACTTA.

This clonotype was picked up many times. The rearrangement links TRBV12-3 or TRBV12-4 to TRBJ1-5, with D possibly TRBD1 on 5 matching bases. The CDR3 runs 17 residues. Trimming removed 3 bases from V and 6 bases from J, with 21 bases in between. CDR3: CASSLFDGGAVSQPQHF. In DNA, the CDR3 is TGTGCCAGCAGTTTGTTTGACGGAGGGGCGGTGTCTCAGCCCCAGCATTTT.

This clonotype has a handful of counts. This chain links TRBV7-8 with TRBJ2-7; 7 bases agree with TRBD2. Per germline, CDR1 SGHVS and CDR2 FQNEAQ. V shed 4 bases and J 0 bases; nucleotides not matched to a gene: 9. The CDR3 loop spans 16 amino acids. The DNA for the CDR3 is TGTGCCAGCAGCTCGACGACCCGGGACTACTCCTACGAGCAGTACTTC. It specifies CASSSTTRDYSYEQYF.

The chain employs TRBV20-1 and TRBJ2-7; possibly TRBD1 for D (6 bases). Trimming took off 6 bases at V and 3 bases at J, with 15 bases between the two ends. The germline CDR1 and CDR2 sequences are DFQATT and SNEGSKA (reference sequence). CDR3 size: 13 residues. The CDR3 coding sequence is TGCAGTGCCCGGGACATCGAGTTCTACGAGCAGTACTTC. Protein product: CSARDIEFYEQYF.

To note about this clonotype: A much larger clone sits a single nucleotide away, making a read error possible. This rearrangement joins TRBV12-3 or TRBV12-4 to TRBJ1-6; D uncertain. Trimming took 7 bases from V and 5 from J, leaving 15 bases between them. The CDR3 has 15 residues. The CDR3 nucleotides are TGTGCCAGCACCACAAACCGGGCCAATAATTCACCCCTCCACTTT. It encodes CASTTNRANNSPLHF.

This clonotype was seen a few times. The chain uses TRBV6-1 and TRBJ2-5; TRBD2 is a possible D gene (5 bases). Trimming left V 6 bases short and J 1 base short, with 9 bases between. Germline assignment: CDR1 MNHNS and CDR2 SASEGT. The CDR3 has 13 residues. CDR3 DNA: TGTGCCAGCAGCCATGAGGGCCAAGAGACCCAGTACTTC. This translates into CASSHEGQETQYF.

In its sample, this clonotype ranks as medium-sized. The chain recombines TRBV11-2 with TRBJ2-1; tentatively, D is TRBD1 or TRBD2 (5 bases each). V lost 1 base and J 3 bases, leaving 16 bases between the germline ends. The CDR3 runs to 17 residues. Looked up from germline, CDR1 is SGHAT and CDR2 is FQNNGV. The CDR3 DNA reads as TGTGCCAGCAGCTTAGTTTGGCGCAGGGACCACTACAATGAGCAGTTCTTC. Protein sequence: CASSLVWRRDHYNEQFF.

The chain carries TRBV7-9 and TRBJ1-5; TRBD1 agrees at 8 bases. Germline loops: CDR1 SEHNR, CDR2 FQNEAQ (reference sequence). There are 14 residues in the CDR3. V was pared by 4 bases and J by 6 bases, with 5 bases of the junction left unmatched. The CDR3 DNA is TGTGCCAGCAGCTACACAGGGGGAGGTCAGCCCCAGCATTTT. It encodes CASSYTGGGQPQHF.

Many counts were recorded for this clonotype. In nucleotides, the CDR3 is TGTGCCAGCAAGACGGGGGCGCCGAACACTGAAGCTTTCTTT. Translated: CASKTGAPNTEAFF. The chain uses TRBV28 and TRBJ1-1, with D possibly being TRBD1 (6 bases). This CDR3 comprises 14 residues. Germline V gene lookup returns CDR1 MDHEN and CDR2 SYDVKM. V was shortened by 7 bases and J by 1 base, with 13 bases between the two germline ends.

This clonotype was seen repeatedly, ten times or more. V is TRBV5-5 and J is TRBJ1-2; unclear D gene. CDR1 and CDR2 from the germline V gene are SGHKS and YYEKEE (reference sequence). CDR3 size: 14 residues. With 0 bases removed from V and 2 bases from J, the gap between germline ends came to 8 bases. CDR3 sequence reads: CASSLGRLNYGYTF. Here the CDR3 DNA reads TGTGCCAGCAGCTTGGGCAGACTGAACTATGGCTACACCTTC.

In this sample, this clonotype turned up many times. The rearrangement uses TRBV28 and TRBJ2-2; no reliable D call. V was clipped by 6 bases and J by 4 bases, with 15 bases between them. The CDR3 has 15 residues. The germline gives CDR1 MDHEN, CDR2 SYDVKM. The CDR3: CASRDAGIITGELFF. The CDR3 DNA follows: TGTGCCAGCAGGGACGCCGGAATTATCACCGGGGAGCTGTTTTTT.

Many counts were recorded for this clonotype. V is TRBV5-1 and J is TRBJ1-4; no firm D call. The CDR3 runs 15 residues. Germline CDR1 SGHRS, CDR2 YFSETQ. V was shortened by 4 bases and J by 7 bases, with 17 bases between the two germline ends. The CDR3 region has the DNA TGCGCCAGCAGCCCGAACCCGACGGATCTTGAAAAACTGTTTTTT. Protein: CASSPNPTDLEKLFF.

The J gene is TRBJ1-5, the V gene TRBV7-9; tentatively, D is TRBD1 (6 bases). The length of the CDR3 is 14 residues. Trimming left V 10 bases short and J 6 bases short, with 19 bases between. Per germline, CDR1 SEHNR and CDR2 FQNEAQ (reference sequence). The CDR3 nucleotides are TGTGCCACCAGTGATGTGGGGGCTAGTCAGCCCCAGCATTTT. It yields the protein CATSDVGASQPQHF.

This clonotype occurred many times. V and J are TRBV11-2 and TRBJ2-2; 7 positions agree with TRBD1. In germline, CDR1 is SGHAT, CDR2 FQNNGV. CDR3 length: 14 amino acids. V was pared by 5 bases and J by 5 bases, with 5 bases of the junction left unmatched. The CDR3 bases are TGTGCCAGCAGCGAATTACAGGGGACCGGGGAGCTGTTTTTT. Amino acid sequence: CASSELQGTGELFF.

This clonotype was picked up many times. V is TRBV5-6 and J is TRBJ1-5; a possible D gene is TRBD1 (5 bases). Trimming removed 0 bases at V and 3 bases at J, with 10 bases between. Looked up from germline, CDR1 is SGHDT and CDR2 is YYEEEE. The CDR3 has 15 residues. DNA for the CDR3: TGTGCCAGCAGCTTGGGTCAGGGAAACAATCAGCCCCAGCATTTT. The encoded protein is CASSLGQGNNQPQHF.

To note about this clonotype: One base away lies a much larger clone, so this may be a sequencing read error. This chain connects TRBV10-3 to TRBJ1-1; D call uncertain. The CDR3 covers 15 residues. Germline V gene data show CDR1 as ENHRY and CDR2 as SYGVKD. The chain's CDR3 is CAISEPNIRNTETFF. CDR3 DNA sequence: TGTGCCATCAGTGAGCCCAACATTCGGAACACTGAAACTTTCTTT.

This clonotype was picked up many times. The chain couples TRBV4-1 to TRBJ2-1; 15 nucleotides align to TRBD2. Germline V gene lookup returns CDR1 MGHRA and CDR2 YSYEKL. The V segment lost 0 bases and the J segment 5 bases; nucleotides outside the gene matches: 11. CDR3 length equals 20 residues. The DNA of the CDR3 is TGCGCCAGCAGCCAAGATTTAGGACTAGCGGGAGGGCCGGGCCACAATGAGCAGTTCTTC. Residues: CASSQDLGLAGGPGHNEQFF.

The genes are TRBV19 and TRBJ2-3; 10 bases agree with TRBD1. The J call may be mistaken, given a closer DNA end match to TRBJ2-7. From germline, CDR1 is LNHDA and CDR2 SQIVND (reference sequence). The CDR3 runs 15 residues. Here the CDR3 reads CASRGSGTGVHEQYF. CDR3 sequence (DNA): TGTGCCAGTAGGGGGTCCGGGACAGGGGTCCACGAGCAGTACTTC.

This clonotype rates as medium-sized (0.01 to 0.1%). This chain uses TRBV19 with TRBJ1-6; TRBD1 matches 8 bases. The length of the CDR3 is 15 residues. Germline trimming cut 5 bases from V and 6 bases from J; bases unmatched to any gene: 6. Germline loops: CDR1 LNHDA, CDR2 SQIVND (reference sequence). The CDR3 DNA is TGTGCCAGTAGTGCAGAACAGGGGGGTAATTCACCCCTCCACTTT. Its protein product is CASSAEQGGNSPLHF.

This clonotype was detected many times. This chain links TRBV20-1 with TRBJ2-1; the match to TRBD2 covers 10 bases. Germline V gene data show CDR1 as DFQATT and CDR2 as SNEGSKA (reference sequence). This CDR3 contains 18 residues. V was pared by 3 bases and J by 1 base, with 12 bases of the junction left unmatched. CDR3 residues: CSASVDWASGSSYNEQFF. The CDR3 nucleotides read TGCAGTGCTAGTGTTGATTGGGCTAGCGGGAGTTCCTACAATGAGCAGTTCTTC.